This T cell receptor beta chain was documented in a study of cytomegalovirus exposure and HLA in healthy donors listed by TCRdb under 2017. Regarding the study in general: In an earlier analysis of 587 of the donors, 276 Gb of sequence data and 100 million or so unique TCR beta sequences from approximately 180 million T cells were reported. An early release covering roughly 640 HLA-typed donors comprised about 300 gigabases of sequencing data and around 80 million unique TCR sequences. Of the 300 to 500 genotyped donors, approximately 81% were placed in the genetic ancestry cluster associated with self-reported Caucasian donors. The aim of the study was to test whether cataloging public T cell receptors could identify signatures of past pathogen exposure. The study profiled the T cell repertoires of approximately 700 subjects by immunosequencing and related them to cytomegalovirus serostatus. A separate validation cohort of more than 100 different subjects was used in addition to the 666-subject first cohort. To predict cytomegalovirus infection status, the study combined high-throughput TCR immunosequencing, statistical association of individual TCRs with disease status, and machine learning. A later analysis re-examined previously published TCR beta repertoires from around 670 donors and added high-resolution HLA genotyping to investigate patterns of TCR occurrence. Rather than drawing on any new phenotypic data, the later analysis identified candidate immune exposures from TCR beta sequences and the way those sequences occurred across donors. To decide whether each TCR beta V gene segment behaved as functional or pseudogenic, an earlier analysis of 587 of the donors relied on high-throughput TCR beta sequencing. Donor age, sex, ethnicity and CMV serostatus were compiled alongside the repertoire data. A later genetic analysis used genome-wide SNP genotypes for about three fifths of the 666 donors, treating that subset as a discovery cohort. All discovery cohort repertoires had been generated on a single sequencing platform. HLA typing included class I and class II loci at four-digit resolution. The number of donors typed differed by locus, with roughly 629-640 for A, B, C, DRB1 and DQB1, around 560 for DQA1, approximately 570 for DPA1, and under 490 for DPB1. Four to six DR-DQ haplotypes were handled as single units for association and clustering, since linkage in the cohort was strong. Among about 360 genotyped donors of the cohort, an average of 235,054 unique TCR beta nucleotide sequences were sequenced per donor, roughly 20% of them non-productive. Beyond this particular receptor, the publication reports: The classifier was reported to diagnose cytomegalovirus status with high specificity and sensitivity in both the original cohort and the validation cohort. A later analysis reported that several top co-occurrence clusters appeared linked to parvovirus B19, influenza, CMV and Epstein-Barr virus. Roughly uniform sequencing depth across donors was assumed in presence/absence analyses, although this assumption may not hold. A total of fewer than 200 TCR beta chains were listed by the study as associated with cytomegalovirus. It was suggested by the authors that the approach could potentially be generalized to other disease states and immunological phenotypes. A cluster of highly shared sequence variants was judged likely to be a technical artifact of the sequencing pipeline. Most TCR sequences were seen in very few donors, while some public TCRs were found in many individuals. A later analysis found that most CMV-associated TCR beta chains appeared HLA-restricted, with HLA associations seemingly driven largely by CMV exposure. An association between a missense DCLRE1C variant and V-gene and J-gene trimming of TCR beta chains was found in a later genetic analysis and replicated in an independent cohort. In a later analysis, HLA-associated TCR beta chains showed more clonal expansion and lower generation probabilities than non-associated chains that were equally common. A later analysis associated about 17,000 TCR beta sequences with specific HLA alleles at a false discovery rate of 0.05. The cohort was sequenced for TCR beta chains only, and without alpha or paired-chain data the features that could be detected were limited. In an earlier analysis of around 600 of the donors, most TCR beta V segments appeared in productive rearrangements about 90% or about 30% of the time, broadly matching IMGT annotations. Because counts were too low, 15 to 20 rarely observed V segments, including chromosome 9 orphons, were excluded from the earlier analysis of fewer than 650 of the donors. Immune exposure information for the cohort was limited to CMV serostatus. A further reported finding was that TCR beta sequences accurately predicted the HLA-A and HLA-B alleles for most subjects in the first cohort. Some IMGT-functional V segments, including TRBV6-2 and TRBV6-3, could not be told apart with the 87-base-pair reads, so those segments were excluded. HLA typing was unavailable for some donors at each locus, so association tests used only the typed subset. When HLA alleles, especially DR and DQ, strongly co-occurred, attributing TCR associations to individual alleles was difficult. In a later analysis, TCR association rates were found to vary across HLA loci, with the most associated TCRs seen for DRB1 alleles and the fewest for HLA-C alleles. In vitro tests confirmed that a few of the cytomegalovirus-associated TCR beta chains recognize cytomegalovirus antigens. In a later genetic analysis, fewer N-insertions in productive TCRs were reported among donors in an Asian-associated ancestry cluster than the roughly 700-donor mean. Correlated functional status among segregating V segments might be attributable to linkage disequilibrium, but an unknown experimental factor could not be ruled out.

In total, approximately 690 healthy bone marrow donors made up the cohort. At the time of sampling, every cohort member was nominally healthy, though immune exposures that went unrecorded were likely present. The donor tested CMV seropositive, placing the donor among the approximately 290 seropositive members of the cohort. Every donor gave a peripheral blood sample, and the peripheral blood mononuclear cells from that sample were used for TCR beta sequencing. The Qiagen DNeasy Blood Extraction Kit was used to extract genomic DNA from the blood cell samples. As encoded in the germline V gene, CDR1 is MGHRA while CDR2 is YSYEKL. V trim: 1 base; J trim: 3 bases; unmatched bases: 4. Inclusive of the bounding cysteine and phenylalanine, the CDR3 is 15 residues long. CDR3 DNA only is kept here, 45 bases in frame from base 1. A word on this clone: The clone's antigen remains unknown. No qualities accompany the bases; no much larger clone lies one base away.

The library was obtained by the immunoSEQ multiplex PCR assay. For the multiplex PCR, a mixture combining 60 forward primers for TCR Vbeta segments and 13 reverse primers for TCR Jbeta segments was used. A multiplex PCR assay on genomic DNA amplified the CDR3 region of rearranged TCR beta genes. The Illumina HiSeq System was used to sequence the amplified TCR beta libraries as 87-base-pair reads. The paper's data handling went like this. Across the roughly 670 repertoires, a later analysis counted approximately 75 million unique TCR beta chains, around 11 million of which were shared by at least two donors. A nearest-neighbor algorithm error-corrected the raw reads and collapsed the reads into unique sequences, merging closely related sequences to remove PCR and sequencing errors. To assign V, D and J gene segments, CDR3 sequences were aligned to IMGT reference sequences. Each retained sequence needed at least a six-nucleotide match to both a V gene segment and a J gene segment. A rearrangement counted as productive if the CDR3 had no stop codons and remained in frame with V and J, and every other rearrangement counted as non-productive. Following IMGT convention, CDR3 was defined as the stretch from the second conserved V-encoded cysteine up to the conserved J-encoded phenylalanine. In an earlier analysis of approximately 590 of the donors, sequences lacking an unambiguous match to a single V gene segment were excluded. In an earlier analysis of approximately 590 of the donors, a V segment was called functional when productive rearrangements were above 56.7%, and segregating when the standard deviation between donors exceeded 5%. A statistical classification framework was built to diagnose cytomegalovirus status from the catalog of TCR beta chain sequences. In a later analysis, TCR nucleotide sequences were compared against IMGT/GENE-DB human TR gene sequences so that V and J genes could be assigned. The TCRdist pipeline was used in a later analysis to assign CDR3 sequences and most-parsimonious VDJ recombination scenarios. A later analysis defined each TCR beta chain by its CDR3 amino acid sequence plus V-gene family, and excluded reads lacking a unique V-gene family. In a later analysis, 550 to 650 highly shared, low-generation-probability nucleotide sequences were removed to address suspected cross-contamination and a sequencing artifact. In a later analysis, a clonal expansion index was calculated for each public chain from normalized within-repertoire ranks of inferred template counts. In a later analysis, generation probabilities were computed using a VDJ recombination model fitted to out-of-frame rearrangements, and the results were checked against IGoR. A later analysis scored TCR-TCR, TCR-HLA and TCR-CMV co-occurrence with hypergeometric tests, applying a repertoire-size bias correction to TCR pairs. To estimate false discovery rates, a later analysis permuted the HLA or CMV assignments 20 times. A later analysis grouped co-occurring TCRs with DBSCAN, adding TCRdist sequence similarity when clustering within HLA-allele-positive subsets. Co-occurrence clustering excluded repertoires with fewer than 30,000 or more than 120,000 public chains, plus five with anomalous nucleotide sharing. This is the immuneACCESS table as TCRdb keeps it, with only in-frame sequences that have V and J called. A part of the clones is gone; compared with another copy, unresolved V genes explain less than half, and the rest is unexplained. V, J and clone size are those of that table, while D and trimming were read from the DNA. This sample has nearly 200,000 clones in its table, and 75% to 90% of those were observed once. Of the sample, under 7.5% falls within the top ten clones.

The chain employs TRBV4-1 and TRBJ2-3, and TRBD1 aligns with 7 junction nucleotides. The sequence was obtained from a woman aged 45-60 years in good health and CMV-seropositive. What was sequenced was PBMCs. The CDR3 reads as follows: CASSQVYRGTDTQYF. Here is the DNA: TGCGCCAGCAGCCAAGTGTACAGGGGAACAGATACGCAGTATTTT.